The entry that follows covers one T cell receptor beta chain sequence. The antigen is not known. As defined, naive CD8 cells were CD45RO-negative and positively selected for CCR7, with terminally differentiated effector memory CD45RA+ cells excluded. The data are from a study of shared clonotypes between healthy human individuals. Findings and caveats of the study: Naive CD4 clonotypes were shared across several donors at approximately 5.3%.

The sorted-subset replicate PCRs were given about 210 ng DNA, which is around 29,000 T cell genomes. The protocol was immunoSEQ multiplex PCR, while the TCRdb copy is restricted to in-frame clones and leaves out a portion. Of more than 2 million clones in the sample, about 95% were seen once. V was shortened by 4 bases and J by 3 bases, with 19 bases between the two germline ends. Germline CDR1 SNHLY, CDR2 FYNNEI. The CDR3 contains 17 residues. The genes are TRBV2 and TRBJ1-3, with D tentatively TRBD1 (6 bases). The receptor was isolated from a man younger than 35 in good health. The specimen was naive CD8+ T cells sorted from blood. CDR3 loop: CASSGASGTTRGNTIYF. DNA for the CDR3: TGTGCCAGCAGTGGGGCCTCCGGGACAACCCGTGGAAACACCATATATTTT.